This is a list of T cell receptor beta chains from one sample in a study of T cell repertoires in cytomegalovirus infection. TCRdb re-called the reads with MiXCR, one entry per CDR3 protein. The table has about 150,000 distinct CDR3 sequences, about 31% seen once. These receptors lack a known antigen. The sample was CD8+ T cells from cultured PBMCs, taken from culture after CMV antigen stimulation. These receptors were taken from a human donor in good health (CMV status not recorded). Some clones in this sample may be carry-over from other donors' samples. Each CDR3 is given with its conserved first and last residue. A D gene is named only where the DNA matches it firmly. Clone size appears in some rows only: once, few, many, or a class for an expanded clone.

J | D | V | size | CDR3 | DNA
TRBJ2-5 | TRBD1 | TRBV6-5 | many | CASSYFGTGMYQETQYF | TGTGCCAGCAGTTACTTCGGGACAGGAATGTACCAAGAGACCCAGTACTTC
TRBJ1-2 | - | TRBV27 | few | CASSQGGDYGYTF | TGTGCCAGCTCACAGGGAGGAGACTATGGCTACACCTTC
TRBJ1-1 | - | TRBV6-5 | few | CASSYSRGGTEAFF | TGTGCCAGCAGTTATTCCCGGGGGGGCACTGAAGCTTTCTTT
TRBJ2-3 | - | TRBV6-4 | - | CATPGRTDSSATDTQYF | TGTGCCACCCCGGGAAGGACCGACAGTAGTGCCACAGATACGCAGTATTTT
TRBJ2-1 | - | TRBV2 | many | CASSGGGLMVEQFF | TGTGCCAGCAGCGGGGGAGGTTTAATGGTTGAGCAGTTCTTC
TRBJ2-7 | - | TRBV20-1 | - | CSARPQGSYEQYF | TGCAGTGCTAGACCGCAAGGGAGCTACGAGCAGTACTTC
TRBJ1-4 | - | TRBV7-9 | - | CASSLAMGNEKLFF | TGTGCCAGCAGCTTGGCTATGGGTAATGAAAAACTGTTTTTT
TRBJ2-7 | - | TRBV5-6 | few | CASRLRAGSAYEQYF | TGTGCCAGCAGATTGAGGGCAGGGAGTGCTTACGAGCAGTACTTC
TRBJ2-7 | TRBD2 | TRBV6-8 | - | CASSYRAGDSSYEQYF | TGTGCCAGCAGTTACCGGGCGGGGGACTCCTCCTACGAGCAGTACTTC
TRBJ1-2 | TRBD1 | TRBV15 | - | CATSSRTGWHGYTF | TGTGCCACCAGCAGCCGGACAGGGTGGCATGGCTACACCTTC
TRBJ1-2 | TRBD1 | TRBV7-6 | - | CASSLAGQGAQGYTF | TGTGCCAGCAGCTTAGCCGGTCAGGGGGCGCAGGGCTACACCTTC
TRBJ2-1 | - | TRBV7-8 | many | CASSLEGYPYNEQFF | TGTGCCAGCAGCTTAGAGGGATACCCCTACAATGAGCAGTTCTTC
TRBJ2-5 | TRBD1 | TRBV11-3 | many | CASSSTGEETQYF | TGTGCCAGCAGCTCCACAGGGGAAGAGACCCAGTACTTC
TRBJ2-2 | - | TRBV9 | - | CASSVAGAATTGELFF | TGTGCCAGCAGCGTAGCGGGGGCCGCGACCACCGGGGAGCTGTTTTTT
TRBJ2-7 | - | TRBV7-9 | - | CASSGQYEQYF | TGTGCCAGCAGCGGGCAGTACGAGCAGTACTTC
TRBJ2-7 | TRBD2 | TRBV19 | few | CASSILSGLASSEQYF | TGTGCCAGTAGTATCCTATCGGGACTAGCATCCTCCGAGCAGTACTTC
TRBJ2-1 | - | TRBV7-3 | few | CASSSDRSSYNEQFF | TGTGCCAGCAGTTCCGACAGGAGCTCCTACAATGAGCAGTTCTTC
TRBJ1-6 | - | TRBV2 | few | CASTQGIGNSPLHF | TGTGCCAGCACCCAGGGGATCGGAAATTCACCCCTCCACTTT
TRBJ2-3 | - | TRBV7-9 | medium-sized | CASSSGRASTDTQYF | TGTGCCAGCAGCAGCGGGCGGGCGAGCACAGATACGCAGTATTTT
TRBJ2-3 | - | TRBV2 | - | CASSYLLGGGADTQYF | TGTGCCAGCAGCTACCTGTTGGGGGGTGGTGCAGATACGCAGTATTTT
TRBJ2-7 | - | TRBV2 | - | CATMISGSYEQYF | TGTGCCACCATGATTAGCGGCTCCTACGAGCAGTACTTC
TRBJ2-6 | - | TRBV3-1 | - | CASSQDPDAIMSSGANVLTF | TGTGCCAGCAGCCAAGATCCCGACGCGATCATGAGCTCTGGGGCCAACGTCCTGACTTTC
TRBJ2-1 | - | TRBV6-5 | - | CASNAQRGSYNEQFF | TGTGCCAGCAATGCCCAGAGGGGTTCCTACAATGAGCAGTTCTTC
TRBJ1-5 | - | TRBV19 | - | CASSETGNQPQHF | TGTGCCAGTAGCGAGACAGGTAATCAGCCCCAGCATTTT
TRBJ2-7 | - | TRBV20-1 | - | CSARGFWAGSYEQYF | TGCAGTGCTAGAGGTTTTTGGGCGGGTTCCTACGAGCAGTACTTC
TRBJ1-1 | - | TRBV20-1 | - | CSASSGTNTEAFF | TGCAGTGCTAGTTCAGGGACGAACACTGAAGCTTTCTTT
TRBJ1-1 | - | TRBV19 | few | CASSIGRLNTEAFF | TGTGCCAGTAGTATCGGCAGGTTGAACACTGAAGCTTTCTTT
TRBJ2-5 | - | TRBV12-3/TRBV12-4 | many | CASRGGNQETQYF | TGTGCCAGCCGAGGGGGGAACCAAGAGACCCAGTACTTC
TRBJ1-3 | - | TRBV7-6 | - | CASLGHFGNTIYF | TGTGCCAGCTTAGGGCACTTTGGAAACACCATATATTTT
TRBJ2-2 | - | TRBV28 | - | CASTSPAGELFF | TGTGCCAGCACCAGCCCGGCCGGGGAGCTGTTTTTT
TRBJ1-5 | - | TRBV7-8 | many | CASSPEGMLSNQPQHF | TGTGCCAGCAGCCCGGAAGGGATGCTGAGCAATCAGCCCCAGCATTTT